The 30 T cell receptor beta chains below all came from one sample that was sequenced in a study of OX40 agonist ivuxolimab in advanced cancers. Produced via immunoSEQ multiplex PCR; TCRdb's table is partial and in-frame only. This table holds under 150,000 clones, approximately 90% found once. The sample consisted of CD4+ or CD8+ T cells sorted from blood, taken in a trial of the OX40 agonist ivuxolimab. The receptors here all came from an adult with an advanced solid tumor such as melanoma, head and neck, liver or kidney cancer.

V is TRBV4-1 and J is TRBJ1-4; weak D call: TRBD1 (5 bases). V was shortened by 2 bases and J by 3 bases, with 13 bases between the two germline ends. The CDR3 contains 16 residues. Germline values: CDR1 MGHRA, CDR2 YSYEKL. DNA for the CDR3: TGCGCCAGCAGCCAATCGGGACCGGGGGCTAATGAAAAACTGTTTTTT. Translated, it gives CASSQSGPGANEKLFF.

This clone was detected a few times. The V gene is TRBV6-1, the J gene TRBJ2-3; D remains unclear. V was shortened by 1 base and J by 0 bases, with 14 bases between the two germline ends. CDR3 size: 17 residues. Germline assignment: CDR1 MNHNS and CDR2 SASEGT. The CDR3 loop is CASSEVKGSSSTDTQYF. The CDR3 DNA reads TGTGCCAGCAGTGAAGTCAAGGGCAGTTCTAGCACAGATACGCAGTATTTT.

V and J are TRBV7-2 and TRBJ2-2; the D is unclear. V gave up 3 bases and J gave up 5 bases, with 13 bases separating them. The CDR3 is 15 amino acids. CDR1 and CDR2 (germline): SGHTA, FQGNSA. Here the CDR3 reads CASSLKTLGTGELFF. The DNA of the CDR3 is TGTGCCAGCAGCTTGAAAACTCTCGGGACCGGGGAGCTGTTTTTT.

This clone was seen only a few times. The genes are TRBV19 and TRBJ1-2; D remains unclear. Germline assignment: CDR1 LNHDA and CDR2 SQIVND (reference sequence). The CDR3 is 15 amino acids. Trimming left V 7 bases short and J 9 bases short, with 24 bases between. CDR3: CASNQFGAGEGSYTF. The CDR3 DNA reads TGTGCCAGTAATCAATTCGGTGCGGGTGAAGGCAGCTACACCTTC.

This sequence joins TRBV18 and TRBJ2-5; D not certain. CDR3 size: 12 residues. Trimming removed 6 bases at V and 2 bases at J, with 7 bases between. The germline CDR1 and CDR2 sequences are KGHSH and LQKENI. CDR3 residues: CASSPEQETQYF. Written as DNA, the CDR3 is TGTGCCAGCTCGCCGGAGCAAGAGACCCAGTACTTC.

This chain joins TRBV18 and TRBJ2-7, with 9 bases aligning to TRBD2. Germline lookup yields CDR1 KGHSH and CDR2 LQKENI. The V gene end was trimmed by 8 bases and the J gene end by 0 bases; junction bases not matched to a gene: 8. The CDR3 has 15 residues. The CDR3, as DNA: TGTGCCAGCACCTCGACTAGCGGCAGCTCCTACGAGCAGTACTTC. Protein sequence: CASTSTSGSSYEQYF.

The V call is TRBV6-1, the J call TRBJ1-5, with TRBD1 identical over 7 bases. This CDR3 is built from 16 residues. Germline CDR1 is MNHNS and CDR2 is SASEGT. V dropped 0 bases and J dropped 7; count of bases not matched to a gene: 9. This CDR3 reads CASSEAPTGPQQPQHF. In DNA form, the CDR3 reads TGTGCCAGCAGTGAAGCCCCGACAGGGCCACAGCAGCCCCAGCATTTT.

The chain employs TRBV29-1 and TRBJ2-1; 11 positions match TRBD2. Per the germline V gene, CDR1 is SQVTM and CDR2 is ANQGSEA. There are 15 residues in the CDR3. J lost 7 bases, V lost 0 bases, and 5 bases had no gene match. In DNA form, the CDR3 reads TGCAGCGTTGAAGACCCCCGACTAGCGGGGAATGAGCAGTTCTTC. This translates into CSVEDPRLAGNEQFF.

This sequence joins TRBV19 and TRBJ1-6, with D unclear. Trimming took off 3 bases at V and 3 bases at J, with 0 bases between the two ends. CDR1 is LNHDA, CDR2 SQIVND, per germline (reference sequence). CDR3 length: 12 amino acids. CDR3 in DNA: TGTGCCAGTAGTATCTATAATTCACCCCTCCACTTT. This encodes CASSIYNSPLHF.

This chain joins TRBV13 and TRBJ1-6; no clear D gene. The V end was cut by 0 bases, the J end by 0 bases, with 12 bases between. Germline lookup yields CDR1 PRHDT and CDR2 FYEKMQ (reference sequence). The CDR3 has 18 residues. The CDR3 here is CASSLGRGDASYNSPLHF. CDR3 sequence (DNA): TGTGCCAGCAGCTTAGGCCGGGGAGACGCCTCCTATAATTCACCCCTCCACTTT.

The genes are TRBV28 and TRBJ2-7; 9 bases line up with TRBD2. The junction had 8 bases not matched to a gene; V was cut back by 4 bases and J by 4 bases. Germline CDR1 MDHEN, CDR2 SYDVKM. This CDR3 comprises 15 residues. CDR3 region: CASSSPGGLAYEQYF. Here the CDR3 DNA reads TGTGCCAGCAGTTCCCCGGGAGGACTAGCGTACGAGCAGTACTTC. Filled out from reference TRBV28 and TRBJ2-7, the complete variable domain reads DVKVTQSSRYLVKRTGEKVFLECVQDMDHENMFWYRQDPGLGLRLIYFSYDVKMKEKGDIPEGYSVSREKKERFSLILESASTNQTSMYLCASSSPGGLAYEQYFGPGTRLTVT.

This clone was recorded a few times. The chain has TRBV19 and TRBJ1-1; D gene ambiguous. Trimming pared 6 bases from V and 1 base from J, leaving 12 bases between. Germline assignment: CDR1 LNHDA and CDR2 SQIVND (reference sequence). The CDR3 covers 14 residues. The DNA of the CDR3 is TGTGCCAGTAGAGGCGACCGCTGGAACACTGAAGCTTTCTTT. Its protein product is CASRGDRWNTEAFF.

The rearrangement uses TRBV19 and TRBJ1-1; possible D gene TRBD1, 6 bases. V dropped 6 bases and J dropped 1 base, with 18 bases sitting between them. CDR3 size: 16 residues. CDR1 and CDR2 from the germline V gene are LNHDA and SQIVND (reference sequence). This CDR3 is CASRLQGIVENTEAFF. The CDR3 bases are TGTGCCAGTAGACTACAGGGTATTGTTGAGAACACTGAAGCTTTCTTT.

A single count supports this clone. The chain has TRBV7-9 and TRBJ2-3, with D possibly being TRBD2 (5 bases). Trimming shortened V by 1 base and J by 5 bases, and 10 bases separated the two germline ends. Germline V CDR1 and CDR2: SEHNR, FQNEAQ (reference sequence). The CDR3 length is 14 residues. In DNA, the CDR3 is TGTGCCAGCAGCTTAGAACCAGCGGTAGATACGCAGTATTTT. This codes for CASSLEPAVDTQYF.

The chain has TRBV9 and TRBJ1-3, with D maybe TRBD1 (5 bases). The CDR3 totals 16 residues. Germline V gene sequence: CDR1 SGDLS, CDR2 YYNGEE. The V and J ends lost 2 bases and 0 bases respectively, with 12 bases between them. CDR3 residues: CASSVLDGASGNTIYF. CDR3 DNA sequence: TGTGCCAGCAGCGTCTTAGATGGGGCCTCTGGAAACACCATATATTTT.

The CDR3 DNA follows: TGTGCCAGCAGCCCAAGTAGGGGGGAGGGAACTTACAATGAGCAGTTCTTC. It translates to CASSPSRGEGTYNEQFF. The rearrangement uses TRBV4-2 and TRBJ2-1; a possible D gene is TRBD2 (7 bases). Germline V lookup: CDR1 LGHNA, CDR2 YNFKEQ. V lost 4 bases to trimming and J lost 4 bases, with 20 bases between them. The CDR3 covers 17 residues.

V gene TRBV18 combines with J gene TRBJ2-2; D not resolved. V lost 4 bases to trimming and J lost 3 bases, with 18 bases between them. Germline values: CDR1 KGHSH, CDR2 LQKENI. The CDR3 is 17 amino acids. The CDR3 region is CASSLLGQFVYTGELFF. DNA for the CDR3: TGTGCCAGCTCACTCCTCGGGCAGTTCGTTTACACCGGGGAGCTGTTTTTT.

The V gene is TRBV28, the J gene TRBJ2-1; 11 positions match TRBD2. V lost 1 base, J lost 3 bases, and 8 bases stayed unmatched. The CDR3 runs 18 residues. Germline V gene lookup returns CDR1 MDHEN and CDR2 SYDVKM. The CDR3 sequence is CASSLFQTSGIFYNEQFF. Here the CDR3 DNA reads TGTGCCAGCAGTTTATTCCAGACTAGCGGGATTTTCTACAATGAGCAGTTCTTC.

The chain carries TRBV28 and TRBJ2-6; unclear D gene. This CDR3 is built from 18 residues. Trimming cost V 3 bases and J 4 bases, with 19 bases left between them. The germline V gene has CDR1 MDHEN and CDR2 SYDVKM. CDR3 protein: CASSFSSIGRGGANVLTF. Here the CDR3 DNA reads TGTGCCAGCAGTTTCTCCTCCATTGGGCGTGGGGGGGCCAACGTCCTGACTTTC.

The V and J genes are TRBV7-9 and TRBJ1-2, with D unresolved. The CDR3 has 16 residues. Germline CDR1 is SEHNR and CDR2 is FQNEAQ (reference sequence). V shed 2 bases and J shed 0 bases, with 13 bases lying between them. In DNA, the CDR3 is TGTGCCAGCAGCTTAATTAAACCCCAAGCTAACTATGGCTACACCTTC. Translating it yields CASSLIKPQANYGYTF.

The chain uses TRBV12-5 and TRBJ1-1, with D uncertain. The CDR3 is made up of 11 amino acids. In germline, CDR1 is LGHNT, CDR2 FRNRAP. Trimming took off 6 bases at V and 1 base at J, with 3 bases between the two ends. CDR3 sequence: CASGQNTEAFF. CDR3 in DNA: TGTGCTAGTGGCCAGAACACTGAAGCTTTCTTT.

V gene TRBV7-3 combines with J gene TRBJ1-1, with a tentative D call TRBD1 (6 bases). There are 16 residues in the CDR3. The germline V and J ends were trimmed by 5 bases and 3 bases, with 19 bases remaining between them. Germline-derived CDR1 and CDR2 are SGHTA and FQGTGA. CDR3 region: CASSPGGAGGYTEAFF. For the CDR3, the DNA is TGTGCCAGCAGCCCAGGTGGAGCGGGGGGCTACACTGAAGCTTTCTTT.

J is TRBJ1-1 and V is TRBV11-2, with no clear D. In germline, CDR1 is SGHAT, CDR2 FQNNGV. The CDR3 length is 13 residues. Trimming stripped 4 bases from V and 8 bases from J, with 14 bases between. The CDR3 sequence: CASSYQPGPEAFF. In DNA form, the CDR3 reads TGTGCCAGCAGCTACCAACCGGGCCCCGAAGCTTTCTTT.

The DNA of the CDR3 is TGTGCCAGCAGCCCAGGACAGGCGAACACTGAAGCTTTCTTT. This translates into CASSPGQANTEAFF. The chain employs TRBV6-4 and TRBJ1-1; 7 nucleotides line up with TRBD1. The CDR3 is made up of 14 amino acids. Germline-derived CDR1 and CDR2 are MRHNA and SNTAGT. Losses at the gene ends were 6 bases for V and 1 base for J; bases not matched to a gene: 5.

This chain uses TRBV5-6 with TRBJ1-6; tentative D call: TRBD1 (5 bases). The CDR3 covers 16 residues. The V end was cut by 0 bases, the J end by 5 bases, with 12 bases between. Per the germline V gene, CDR1 is SGHDT and CDR2 is YYEEEE. CDR3 coding DNA: TGTGCCAGCAGCTTGGGAAGGGGTCTCCATAATTCACCCCTCCACTTT. Translated, it gives CASSLGRGLHNSPLHF. Full variable domain (remainder filled in from reference TRBV5-6 and TRBJ1-6): DAGVTQSPTHLIKTRGQQVTLRCSPKSGHDTVSWYQQALGQGPQFIFQYYEEEERQRGNFPDRFSGHQFPNYSSELNVNALLLGDSALYLCASSLGRGLHNSPLHFGNGTRLTVT.

The V and J genes are TRBV6-6 and TRBJ1-1; tentative D call: TRBD1 (6 bases). V gave up 10 bases and J gave up 0 bases, with 18 bases separating them. From germline, CDR1 is MNHNY and CDR2 SVGAGI (reference sequence). CDR3 length: 15 amino acids. The DNA of the CDR3 is TGTGCCACGCGGGGGGGCGGGGGCATGAACACTGAAGCTTTCTTT. Its translation: CATRGGGGMNTEAFF.

The chain has TRBV6-6 and TRBJ2-2, with unresolved D. V shed 2 bases and J shed 5 bases, with 9 bases lying between them. CDR1 is MNHNY and CDR2 is SVGAGI in the germline V gene (reference sequence). The CDR3 covers 14 residues. CDR3: CASSYREDTGELFF. The DNA of the CDR3 is TGTGCCAGCAGTTACAGGGAAGATACCGGGGAGCTGTTTTTT.

V gene TRBV6-5 combines with J gene TRBJ1-1; D uncertain. The ends were cut back, 5 bases at V and 2 bases at J, with 6 bases in the middle. There are 12 residues in the CDR3. CDR1 and CDR2 (germline): MNHEY, SVGAGI. For the CDR3, the DNA is TGTGCCAGCAGTAACCCTAACACTGAAGCTTTCTTT. It encodes CASSNPNTEAFF.

In DNA, the CDR3 is TGTGCCAGCAGCCAAGTTAAGTTCGGGAACACCGGGGAGCTGTTTTTT. This codes for CASSQVKFGNTGELFF. This chain uses TRBV4-2 with TRBJ2-2; D not certain. The CDR3 loop spans 16 amino acids. In germline, CDR1 is LGHNA, CDR2 YNFKEQ. Trimming took 1 base from V and 1 from J, leaving 10 bases between them.

The chain combines TRBV6-5 with TRBJ2-7, with D maybe TRBD2 (6 bases). The CDR3 sequence is 15 residues long. V was shortened by 8 bases and J by 0 bases, with 17 bases between the two germline ends. Germline V gene data show CDR1 as MNHEY and CDR2 as SVGAGI. The CDR3 coding sequence is TGTGCCAGCGGGGCCTCCTTGGGGGGCTCCTACGAGCAGTACTTC. This codes for CASGASLGGSYEQYF.